This T cell receptor beta chain derives from a study of blood T cell repertoires in COVID-19. About the research overall: In each case, the material was cDNA or gDNA derived from T cells, B-cell-depleted T cells, or PBMCs.

This CDR3 has 15 residues. Germline values: CDR1 MNHNY, CDR2 SVGAGI (reference sequence). The ends lost 2 bases at V and 2 bases at J; junction bases unmatched: 3. The method was immunoSEQ multiplex PCR; TCRdb's version includes in-frame clones alone and lacks a portion of them. This table has about 330,000 clones, 70% to 90% appearing once. This receptor was obtained from a young man who had recovered from COVID-19. The sample taken for sequencing was peripheral blood. This chain uses TRBV6-6 with TRBJ2-7, with 10 positions matching TRBD2. CDR3 sequence reads: CASSYGLADAYEQYF. CDR3 bases: TGTGCCAGCAGTTACGGACTAGCGGATGCCTACGAGCAGTACTTC.